This entry describes one T cell receptor (beta chain). The Seattle patients, enrolled during active infection, were followed longitudinally. The data originate from a study of blood T cell repertoires in COVID-19. Study-level background: COVID-19 samples, acute and convalescent, were from the United States, Italy and Spain. PBMCs, B-cell-depleted T cells, or T cells provided the cDNA or gDNA that made up the material.

Source study methods: Quantification of nucleated cells was approximated via reference gene primer amplification. Generated by immunoSEQ multiplex PCR, the TCRdb table keeps only in-frame clones and is missing some. Clone size and V and J calls were adopted from that table, with D and trimming inferred from the DNA. The sample contains over 150,000 clones, roughly 80% of which appear only once. The sample comprised peripheral blood. The clonotype was recovered from a woman at least 80 years old with COVID-19, enrolled during active disease.

CDR3 in amino acids: CASSFTSRSYEQYF. The CDR3 DNA reads TGTGCCAGCAGCTTCACTAGCAGATCCTACGAGCAGTACTTC. The chain recombines TRBV7-2 with TRBJ2-7; tentatively, D is TRBD2 (6 bases). The V and J ends lost 3 bases and 1 base respectively, with 10 bases between them. This CDR3 contains 14 residues. Germline loops: CDR1 SGHTA, CDR2 FQGNSA.